In its sample, the clone carrying this TCR beta chain was seen once. The antigen is undetermined. This table comes from immunoSEQ multiplex PCR, and its TCRdb copy is limited to in-frame clones, with some not included. The sample yields nearly 9,500 clones, approximately 97% seen once. The data were obtained in a study of T cell clonotyping in hematopoietic cell transplantation. Findings of the study overall: Recipient TCR diversity dropped after transplant; expanded clonotypes rose from day 30 to 180. Broader posttransplant TCR repertoire diversity was predicted by graft donor and pretransplant recipient Inverse Simpson Index values.

The receptor was derived from a male patient aged 55 to 70 who had an allogeneic stem cell transplant from a related donor, so the T cells may come from the graft donor. Some clones in this sample may be carry-over from other donors' samples. Sequenced here: peripheral blood mononuclear cells, sampled 100 days after allogeneic stem cell transplant.

CDR3 sequence reads: CASSSSGTGMETQYF. As DNA, the CDR3 is TGTGCCAGCAGTTCCAGTGGGACAGGGATGGAGACCCAGTACTTC. This chain links TRBV6-1 with TRBJ2-5, with 9 bases lining up with TRBD1. Trimming cost V 5 bases and J 5 bases; bases outside gene matches: 9. CDR1 MNHNS and CDR2 SASEGT come from the germline V gene. The CDR3 contains 15 residues.